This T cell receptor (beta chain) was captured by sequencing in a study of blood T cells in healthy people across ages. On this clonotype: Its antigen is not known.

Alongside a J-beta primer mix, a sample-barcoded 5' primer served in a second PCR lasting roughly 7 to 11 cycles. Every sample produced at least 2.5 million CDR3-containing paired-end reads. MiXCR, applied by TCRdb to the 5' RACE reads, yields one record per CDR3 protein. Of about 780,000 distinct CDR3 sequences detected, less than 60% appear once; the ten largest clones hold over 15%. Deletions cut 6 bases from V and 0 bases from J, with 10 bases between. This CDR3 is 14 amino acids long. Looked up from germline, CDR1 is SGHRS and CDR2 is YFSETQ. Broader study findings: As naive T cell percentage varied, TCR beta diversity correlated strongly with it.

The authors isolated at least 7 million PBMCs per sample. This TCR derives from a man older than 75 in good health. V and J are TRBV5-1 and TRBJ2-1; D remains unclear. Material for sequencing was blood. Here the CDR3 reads CASKAESSYNEQFF. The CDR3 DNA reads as TGCGCCAGCAAGGCGGAGAGCTCCTACAATGAGCAGTTCTTC.